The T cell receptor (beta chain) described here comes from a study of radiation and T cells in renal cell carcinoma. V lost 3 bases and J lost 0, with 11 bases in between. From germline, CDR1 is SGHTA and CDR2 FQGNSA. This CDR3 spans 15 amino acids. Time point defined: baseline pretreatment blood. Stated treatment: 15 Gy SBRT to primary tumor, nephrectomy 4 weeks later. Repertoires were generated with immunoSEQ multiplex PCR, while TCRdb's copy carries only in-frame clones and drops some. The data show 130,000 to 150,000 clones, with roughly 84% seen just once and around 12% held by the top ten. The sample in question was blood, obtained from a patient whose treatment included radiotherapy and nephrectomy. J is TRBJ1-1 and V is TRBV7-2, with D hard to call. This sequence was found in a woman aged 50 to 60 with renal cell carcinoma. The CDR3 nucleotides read TGTGCCAGCAGCTTCTGGACGGAGATGAACACTGAAGCTTTCTTT. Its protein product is CASSFWTEMNTEAFF.